This TCR beta chain was profiled in a study of monozygotic twins with cystic fibrosis. Findings and limits, study-wide: Monozygotic CF twin pairs shared significantly more nucleotide-identical clonotypes than unrelated CF individuals did. V usage most resembled the co-twin in 13 of 16 pairs. Age, concordance and disease severity did not associate with shared CDR3 numbers.

As regards this clone: What it binds is unknown.

Produced via immunoSEQ multiplex PCR; TCRdb's table is partial and in-frame only. The top ten hold under 0.25% of the sample, which has 36,000 or so clones, approximately 90% seen once. The length of the CDR3 is 14 residues. Germline trimming cut 1 base from V and 5 bases from J; bases unmatched to any gene: 4. CDR1 is MGHRA and CDR2 is YSYEKL in the germline V gene. The sequence was obtained from a boy aged 2-9 years with cystic fibrosis. The specimen was blood. The rearrangement uses TRBV4-1 and TRBJ2-5; 7 positions agree with TRBD1. Here the CDR3 DNA reads TGCGCCAGCAGCCAAGGGACAGGACGGGAGACCCAGTACTTC. Protein product: CASSQGTGRETQYF.